The 24 T cell receptor beta chains listed next were all sequenced from one sample in a study of blood T cells in healthy people across ages. PCR was performed a second time for about 7 to 12 cycles using a sample-barcoded 5' primer and a J-beta primer mix. TCRdb fed the 5' RACE reads into MiXCR, producing one record per CDR3 protein. The table shows 1.4 million or so distinct CDR3 sequences, with 42% occurring only once. The sample taken for sequencing was blood. These receptors were obtained from a woman aged 18-30 years in good health.

This clonotype occurred many times. CDR3: CASSSASLQNEQFF. For the CDR3, the DNA is TGTGCCAGCAGCTCTGCCTCACTTCAAAATGAGCAGTTCTTC. The chain uses TRBV3-1 and TRBJ2-1; D not certain. Germline V CDR1 and CDR2: LGHDT, YNNKEL (reference sequence). Trimming pared 5 bases from V and 7 bases from J, leaving 15 bases between. The CDR3 runs 14 residues.

This clonotype was observed a handful of times. The V and J genes are TRBV7-2 and TRBJ2-1, with TRBD2 matching over 7 bases. V shed 5 bases, J shed 2 bases, and the junction held 3 bases outside the gene matches. CDR1 and CDR2 (germline): SGHTA, FQGNSA. This CDR3 region has 14 residues. CDR3 nucleotide sequence: TGTGCCAGCAGCGCTAGCGGCGCCTACAATGAGCAGTTCTTC. Its translation: CASSASGAYNEQFF.

The chain combines TRBV6-2 or TRBV6-3 with TRBJ2-3; D is possibly TRBD1 (5 bases). The length of the CDR3 is 14 residues. Trimming removed 6 bases at V and 2 bases at J, with 12 bases between. Germline V lookup: CDR1 MNHEY, CDR2 SVGEGT. In DNA, the CDR3 is TGTGCCAGCAGACAGGATCTGGTCACAGATACGCAGTATTTT. Residues: CASRQDLVTDTQYF.

This clonotype was counted only a few times. This chain links TRBV4-1 with TRBJ2-6; 10 bases fit TRBD2. Germline lookup yields CDR1 MGHRA and CDR2 YSYEKL. J gave up 0 bases and V 1 base, and 3 bases lay outside the gene matches. The CDR3 has 18 amino acids. Written as DNA, the CDR3 is TGCGCCAGCAGCCAAGGGTTAGCGGGAGGCTCTGGGGCCAACGTCCTGACTTTC. Encoded protein: CASSQGLAGGSGANVLTF.

This clonotype has just a few counts. The chain links TRBV7-2 to TRBJ2-5; D ambiguous. This CDR3 has 13 residues. Trimming took off 9 bases at V and 5 bases at J, with 16 bases between the two ends. Germline V gene lookup returns CDR1 SGHTA and CDR2 FQGNSA. The CDR3 DNA follows: TGTGCCAGTACTCTGGGTCGTCACGAGACCCAGTACTTC. Translating it yields CASTLGRHETQYF.

CDR3 amino acids: CASSQGTGGKLFF. The CDR3 nucleotides are TGTGCCAGCAGCCAGGGGACAGGCGGAAAACTGTTTTTT. The rearrangement links TRBV3-1 to TRBJ1-4, with 8 positions matching TRBD1. Unmatched junction bases numbered 4, after V lost 3 bases and J lost 10 bases. From germline, CDR1 is LGHDT and CDR2 YNNKEL (reference sequence). CDR3 length: 13 residues.

This rearrangement joins TRBV27 to TRBJ2-1, with 7 bases fitting TRBD2. Trimming took 7 bases from V and 5 from J; bases not matched to a gene: 11. Germline loops: CDR1 MNHEY, CDR2 SMNVEV (reference sequence). There are 15 residues in the CDR3. The CDR3 DNA sequence: TGTGCCAGCACCGGGGAGGGCGTGATAAACAATGAGCAGTTCTTC. Translated: CASTGEGVINNEQFF.

V and J are TRBV19 and TRBJ1-5; unclear D gene. This CDR3 has 13 amino acids. The ends were cut back, 0 bases at V and 5 bases at J, with 5 bases in the middle. Germline V gene sequence: CDR1 LNHDA, CDR2 SQIVND (reference sequence). DNA for the CDR3: TGTGCCAGTAGTATAGATCCCTATCAGCCCCAGCATTTT. This translates into CASSIDPYQPQHF.

Note on this clonotype: The conserved phenylalanine or tryptophan normally closing the CDR3 is absent here, so this likely arose from a read error. The DNA is left out, because the CDR3 cannot be placed on it with certainty; the CDR3 is given as TCRdb lists it. The chain recombines TRBV7-9 with TRBJ2-5; TRBD1 was called by the table and not checked on the DNA. CDR1 is SEHNR and CDR2 is FQNEAQ in the germline V gene (reference sequence). The CDR3 has 15 amino acids, counting both end residues. The CDR3 here is CASSLGQGDGYTFGS.

This chain joins TRBV6-1 and TRBJ2-3, with D tentatively TRBD2 (7 bases). The CDR3 length is 18 residues. Germline V gene data show CDR1 as MNHNS and CDR2 as SASEGT. V was pared by 5 bases and J by 4 bases, with 25 bases between. The CDR3 protein is CASSRAGGAGASPDTQYF. The CDR3 DNA is TGTGCCAGCAGTCGTGCAGGCGGGGCGGGGGCGAGCCCAGATACGCAGTATTTT.

This clonotype was seen repeatedly, ten times or more. V usage is TRBV7-8 and J usage is TRBJ2-5; either TRBD1 or TRBD2 may supply D (5 bases each). V shed 3 bases and J shed 2 bases, with 16 bases lying between them. The CDR3 extends over 16 amino acids. The germline gives CDR1 SGHVS, CDR2 FQNEAQ. CDR3 DNA sequence: TGTGCCAGCAGCTTCGAGCCTTGGGGGATACAAGAGACCCAGTACTTC. Translation: CASSFEPWGIQETQYF.

The V gene is TRBV18, the J gene TRBJ1-3; possible D gene TRBD1, 5 bases. Germline loops: CDR1 KGHSH, CDR2 LQKENI. The CDR3 extends over 18 amino acids. V dropped 3 bases and J dropped 3 bases, with 21 bases sitting between them. Here the CDR3 DNA reads TGTGCCAGCTCACCTTACCAGGGATGGGGCCTTGTTGGAAACACCATATATTTT. This codes for CASSPYQGWGLVGNTIYF.

This clonotype was detected only a few times. The chain carries TRBV27 and TRBJ2-6, with D tentatively TRBD1 (6 bases). Trimming stripped 8 bases from V and 4 bases from J, with 9 bases between. The CDR3 covers 13 residues. CDR1 and CDR2 from the germline V gene are MNHEY and SMNVEV (reference sequence). The CDR3 spells CASQGRGANVLTF. In nucleotides, the CDR3 is TGTGCCAGCCAGGGGCGCGGGGCCAACGTCCTGACTTTC.

This clonotype was detected only once. This chain uses TRBV9 with TRBJ2-3; 15 bases map to TRBD2. J gave up 6 bases and V 3 bases, and 8 bases lay outside the gene matches. CDR3 length equals 17 residues. The germline gives CDR1 SGDLS, CDR2 YYNGEE. CDR3 sequence (DNA): TGTGCCAGCAGCGAGGGGACTAGCGGGGGGCCCTTCGATACGCAGTATTTT. This translates into CASSEGTSGGPFDTQYF.

This clonotype was recorded a few times. CDR3 nucleotide sequence: TGCGCCAGCAGCCAAGCCCAACGTGGAGGCTACGAGCAGTACTTC. This translates into CASSQAQRGGYEQYF. The chain has TRBV4-3 and TRBJ2-7, with D maybe TRBD2 (5 bases). This CDR3 region has 15 residues. Germline V gives CDR1 LGHNA, CDR2 YSLEER. The V end was cut by 1 base, the J end by 3 bases, with 13 bases between.

This sequence joins TRBV14 and TRBJ1-6; no firm D call. The germline CDR1 and CDR2 sequences are SGHDN and FVKESK. With 0 bases removed from V and 9 bases from J, the gap between germline ends came to 12 bases. The CDR3 loop spans 15 amino acids. The CDR3 loop is CASSQDHTPTSPLHF. The CDR3 DNA is TGTGCCAGCAGCCAAGATCATACCCCAACTTCACCCCTCCACTTT.

The rearrangement links TRBV9 to TRBJ2-1; D is perhaps TRBD2 (5 bases). V was clipped by 0 bases and J by 4 bases, with 11 bases between them. There are 15 residues in the CDR3. Germline V gene data show CDR1 as SGDLS and CDR2 as YYNGEE. CDR3 loop: CASSVEWTVYNEQFF. The CDR3, as DNA: TGTGCCAGCAGCGTAGAGTGGACTGTTTACAATGAGCAGTTCTTC.

In its sample, this clonotype was seen many times. The chain carries TRBV7-9 and TRBJ1-1, with TRBD1 as a possible D gene (6 bases). The CDR3 is made up of 13 amino acids. Trimming took off 1 base at V and 6 bases at J, with 9 bases between the two ends. CDR1 SEHNR and CDR2 FQNEAQ come from the germline V gene (reference sequence). The CDR3 DNA reads TGTGCCAGCAGCTTAGAGGGGGAAGCTGAAGCTTTCTTT. It translates to CASSLEGEAEAFF.

The V call is TRBV29-1, the J call TRBJ2-1; 8 bases map to TRBD2. This CDR3 is built from 13 residues. In germline, CDR1 is SQVTM, CDR2 ANQGSEA. V lost 6 bases and J lost 3; bases outside the gene matches: 4. The CDR3 here is CSVASGGYNEQFF. CDR3 in DNA: TGCAGCGTGGCAAGCGGGGGCTACAATGAGCAGTTCTTC.

The V and J genes are TRBV12-3 or TRBV12-4 and TRBJ2-1; D unclear. With 6 bases removed from V and 0 bases from J, the gap between germline ends came to 15 bases. This CDR3 contains 16 residues. In DNA form, the CDR3 reads TGTGCCAGCAGACCCCTCCGGAGTTTCTCCTACAATGAGCAGTTCTTC. The encoded protein is CASRPLRSFSYNEQFF.

This clonotype has only a few counts. The chain uses TRBV14 and TRBJ2-1; 7 nucleotides line up with TRBD1. V shed 1 base and J 8 bases; nucleotides not matched to a gene: 5. Per the germline V gene, CDR1 is SGHDN and CDR2 is FVKESK. The CDR3 runs to 14 residues. CDR3 in DNA: TGTGCCAGCAGCCAAGTCAGGGGGTCATATGAGCAGTTCTTC. Translation gives CASSQVRGSYEQFF.

This rearrangement joins TRBV9 to TRBJ1-2; D not resolved. The CDR3 loop spans 14 amino acids. V was trimmed by 5 bases and J by 5 bases, leaving 16 bases between them. Germline CDR1 SGDLS, CDR2 YYNGEE. CDR3 sequence: CASRSHSNGYGYTF. The DNA of the CDR3 is TGTGCCAGCAGGTCGCATTCTAACGGGTATGGCTACACCTTC.

A word on this clonotype: Germline and junction disagree at one end, which may indicate a read error. V gene TRBV13 combines with J gene TRBJ2-1; 8 nucleotides match TRBD2. Per the germline V gene, CDR1 is PRHDT and CDR2 is FYEKMQ (reference sequence). The CDR3 is 17 amino acids. CDR3 coding DNA: TGTACCAGCAGCCGCCCCAGTACTAGCGGCTCCTACAATGAGCAGTTCTTC. Its translation is CTSSRPSTSGSYNEQFF.

This CDR3 is CATSAGGGLAGDQETQYF. The CDR3 DNA sequence: TGTGCCACCAGTGCTGGTGGGGGACTAGCGGGGGACCAAGAGACCCAGTACTTC. The rearrangement links TRBV24-1 to TRBJ2-5; 14 positions match TRBD2. J gave up 0 bases and V 5 bases, and 7 bases lay outside the gene matches. Germline V gives CDR1 KGHDR, CDR2 SFDVKD. This CDR3 comprises 18 residues.